These 22 T cell receptor beta chains were all obtained from the same sample, sequenced in a study of blood T cell repertoires in COVID-19. Assay used: immunoSEQ multiplex PCR; TCRdb lists only in-frame clones, some missing. The profile covers over 120,000 clones, with around 89% appearing a single time and around 3% taken by the ten largest. The material sequenced was peripheral blood. These receptors were collected from a man in his sixties with active or convalescent COVID-19.

V usage is TRBV6-5 and J usage is TRBJ2-5; D is possibly TRBD2 (5 bases). This CDR3 has 15 amino acids. The ends were cut back, 0 bases at V and 5 bases at J, with 13 bases in the middle. Germline loops: CDR1 MNHEY, CDR2 SVGAGI. CDR3 region: CASSYSGVSQETQYF. As DNA, the CDR3 is TGTGCCAGCAGTTACTCCGGGGTCAGTCAGGAGACCCAGTACTTC.

This rearrangement joins TRBV7-3 to TRBJ2-2, with D possibly matching TRBD1 (6 bases). Germline V gene sequence: CDR1 SGHTA, CDR2 FQGTGA. The germline V and J ends were trimmed by 4 bases and 6 bases, with 21 bases remaining between them. The CDR3 contains 17 residues. The CDR3 nucleotides read TGTGCCAGCAGCTCTGCAATTACCACAGGGATCCCCGGGGAGCTGTTTTTT. Encoded protein: CASSSAITTGIPGELFF.

This clone was counted a single time. The chain employs TRBV23-1 and TRBJ1-5, with 7 bases lining up with TRBD1. TRBV23-1 belongs to the ORF category, with a function that is uncertain. V trimming: 11 bases; J trimming: 4 bases; junction bases outside the gene matches: 11. The CDR3 loop spans 14 amino acids. The CDR3 region has the DNA TGCGCCGATTACCGGGACAGAATAAATCAGCCCCAGCATTTT. This translates into CADYRDRINQPQHF.

The genes are TRBV2 and TRBJ2-3; TRBD2 agrees at 8 bases. Looked up from germline, CDR1 is SNHLY and CDR2 is FYNNEI. V gave up 1 base and J gave up 0 bases; unmatched junction bases: 0. This CDR3 spans 15 amino acids. CDR3 sequence reads: CASSEERGSTDTQYF. In DNA form, the CDR3 reads TGTGCCAGCAGTGAAGAGCGGGGGAGCACAGATACGCAGTATTTT. Based on the CDR3 plus reference TRBV2 and TRBJ2-3, the full variable domain is EPEVTQTPSHQVTQMGQEVILRCVPISNHLYFYWYRQILGQKVEFLVSFYNNEISEKSEIFDDQFSVERPDGSNFTLKIRSTKLEDSAMYFCASSEERGSTDTQYFGPGTRLTVL.

CDR3 in DNA: TGTGCCAGCAGCCCCTCCGGCGGGAGGGCGTACGAGCAGTACTTC. Protein product: CASSPSGGRAYEQYF. This chain links TRBV2 with TRBJ2-7, with 9 nucleotides matching TRBD2. The CDR3 runs 15 residues. The trim removed 6 bases at V and 4 bases at J, leaving 10 bases unmatched. Germline lookup yields CDR1 SNHLY and CDR2 FYNNEI.

The gene calls are TRBV10-3 and TRBJ2-3; 10 nucleotides line up with TRBD2. Germline CDR1 is ENHRY and CDR2 is SYGVKD. The CDR3 length is 19 residues. V lost 0 bases to trimming and J lost 1 base; unmatched junction nucleotides: 10. The CDR3 bases are TGTGCCATCAGTGAGTCTCGGGCTAGCGGGAGACCGGGCACAGATACGCAGTATTTT. Residues: CAISESRASGRPGTDTQYF.

The CDR3 is CASSPGWPGGGRQETQYF. The CDR3 DNA reads as TGTGCCAGCAGCCCCGGTTGGCCAGGCGGGGGGCGGCAAGAGACCCAGTACTTC. The gene calls are TRBV3-1 (or the pseudogene TRBV3-2) and TRBJ2-5, with 8 bases that match TRBD2. CDR1 and CDR2 from the germline V gene are LGHDT and YNNKEL (reference sequence). There are 18 residues in the CDR3. J lost 2 bases, V lost 4 bases, and 15 bases had no gene match.

The CDR3, as DNA: TGTGCCAGCTCACCAGGGGGCGCGGCCCAGCCCCAGCATTTT. Translation gives CASSPGGAAQPQHF. The V and J genes are TRBV18 and TRBJ1-5, with D possibly TRBD1 on 6 matching bases. The germline CDR1 and CDR2 sequences are KGHSH and LQKENI. The CDR3 contains 14 residues. V was trimmed by 2 bases and J by 7 bases, leaving 12 bases between them.

The rearrangement links TRBV28 to TRBJ2-6; a possible D gene is TRBD1 (6 bases). Trimming removed 6 bases from V and 3 bases from J, with 12 bases in between. CDR1 and CDR2 (germline): MDHEN, SYDVKM. CDR3 length equals 15 residues. CDR3 nucleotides: TGTGCCAGCAGCCCCAACAGGGTTGGGGCCAACGTCCTGACTTTC. Protein sequence: CASSPNRVGANVLTF.

As to this clone: The junction differs from germline at one of its ends, possibly a read error. The chain links TRBV29-1 to TRBJ2-3; D might be TRBD1 (5 bases). The CDR3 runs to 8 residues. Germline loops: CDR1 SQVTM, CDR2 ANQGSEA. This CDR3 is CSVEGQGF. In DNA, the CDR3 is TGCAGCGTTGAAGGCCAGGGTTTT.

The chain links TRBV5-1 to TRBJ2-7; TRBD1 matches at 11 bases. Germline V gene data show CDR1 as SGHRS and CDR2 as YFSETQ. The V and J ends lost 4 bases and 5 bases, in that order; junction bases with no gene match: 8. This CDR3 region has 15 residues. DNA for the CDR3: TGCGCCAGCAGCCCTGGGACAGGGGGTATCGACGAGCAGTACTTC. It translates to CASSPGTGGIDEQYF.

The J gene is TRBJ2-2, the V gene TRBV7-3, with 12 bases lining up with TRBD1. V lost 0 bases and J lost 6; bases outside the gene matches: 5. From germline, CDR1 is SGHTA and CDR2 FQGTGA. The CDR3 extends over 17 amino acids. CDR3 bases: TGTGCCAGCAGCTTAACACCGGGACAGGGGGCGGCCGGGGAGCTGTTTTTT. It codes for CASSLTPGQGAAGELFF. The variable domain in full, with the rest retrieved from reference TRBV7-3 and TRBJ2-2, is GAGVSQTPSNKVTEKGKYVELRCDPISGHTALYWYRQSLGQGPEFLIYFQGTGAADDSGLPNDRFFAVRPEGSVSTLKIQRTERGDSAVYLCASSLTPGQGAAGELFFGEGSRLTVL.

V gene TRBV9 combines with J gene TRBJ1-2, with 9 bases matching TRBD1. V gave up 3 bases and J gave up 8 bases; unmatched junction bases: 5. The CDR3 is made up of 13 amino acids. CDR1 is SGDLS and CDR2 is YYNGEE in the germline V gene. The CDR3: CASSEGDRAGYTF. CDR3 nucleotides: TGTGCCAGCAGCGAGGGGGACAGGGCCGGCTACACCTTC. Full variable domain (outside the CDR3, taken from reference TRBV9 and TRBJ1-2): DSGVTQTPKHLITATGQRVTLRCSPRSGDLSVYWYQQSLDQGLQFLIQYYNGEERAKGNILERFSAQQFPDLHSELNLSSLELGDSALYFCASSEGDRAGYTFGSGTRLTVV.

This rearrangement joins TRBV6-2 or TRBV6-3 to TRBJ1-5; TRBD1 aligns across 11 bases. The CDR3 consists of 15 residues. Trimming cost V 5 bases and J 2 bases; bases outside gene matches: 2. CDR1 is MNHEY, CDR2 SVGEGT, per germline. The CDR3 DNA reads as TGTGCCAGCAGTGGGGGACAGGGGGGCAATCAGCCCCAGCATTTT. Amino acids: CASSGGQGGNQPQHF.

This chain connects TRBV15 to TRBJ2-6; D unclear. This CDR3 region has 18 residues. CDR1 is LNHNV, CDR2 YYDKDF, per germline (reference sequence). Trimming took 1 base from V and 0 from J, leaving 13 bases between them. CDR3 nucleotide sequence: TGTGCCACCAGCAGAGGAGTTTACGTTTACTCTGGGGCCAACGTCCTGACTTTC. It encodes CATSRGVYVYSGANVLTF.

The DNA for the CDR3 is TGTGCCAGCAGCTTAGCTTCATCCCCCATTGAGGAGCAGTACTTC. It yields the protein CASSLASSPIEEQYF. The chain employs TRBV7-9 and TRBJ2-7, with no clear D. V shed 0 bases and J shed 7 bases, with 16 bases lying between them. Germline V lookup: CDR1 SEHNR, CDR2 FQNEAQ (reference sequence). The CDR3 consists of 15 residues.

This chain joins TRBV5-4 and TRBJ2-3; D possibly corresponds to TRBD2 (5 bases). With 4 bases removed from V and 2 bases from J, the gap between germline ends came to 17 bases. There are 16 residues in the CDR3. Looked up from germline, CDR1 is SGHNT and CDR2 is YYREEE (reference sequence). CDR3: CASSPPSGGVTDTQYF. CDR3 coding DNA: TGTGCCAGCAGCCCCCCCAGCGGTGGGGTCACAGATACGCAGTATTTT.

This clone was counted a single time. The genes are TRBV5-1 and TRBJ2-7, with 7 bases fitting TRBD2. The V and J ends lost 6 bases and 2 bases, in that order; junction bases with no gene match: 5. The CDR3 length is 13 residues. Germline V CDR1 and CDR2: SGHRS, YFSETQ. CDR3 sequence reads: CASNRDYPYEQYF. CDR3 nucleotide sequence: TGCGCCAGCAACCGGGACTACCCCTACGAGCAGTACTTC.

The chain has TRBV5-1 and TRBJ1-4; 9 nucleotides line up with TRBD1. CDR3 size: 15 residues. Germline CDR1 and CDR2: SGHRS and YFSETQ. With 4 bases clipped from V and 3 bases from J, the junction kept 4 bases outside the gene matches. The CDR3 here is CASSPRDRANEKLFF. The CDR3 bases are TGCGCCAGCAGCCCACGGGACAGGGCTAATGAAAAACTGTTTTTT. Combining the CDR3 with reference TRBV5-1 and TRBJ1-4 gives the whole variable domain KAGVTQTPRYLIKTRGQQVTLSCSPISGHRSVSWYQQTPGQGLQFLFEYFSETQRNKGNFPGRFSGRQFSNSRSEMNVSTLELGDSALYLCASSPRDRANEKLFFGSGTQLSVL.

About this clone: The junction and the germline gene differ at one end; a read error may be behind it. This chain uses TRBV11-2 with TRBJ2-1, with 11 bases matching TRBD2. Germline CDR1 reads SGHAT; CDR2 reads FQNNGV. The CDR3 consists of 13 residues. CDR3 DNA sequence: TGTGCCAGCAGCTCCGGGACTAGCGGACACAAGATCTTC. Its protein product is CASSSGTSGHKIF.

The rearrangement uses TRBV28 and TRBJ1-2; maybe TRBD1 (5 bases). The CDR3 totals 15 residues. V dropped 8 bases and J dropped 3 bases, with 19 bases sitting between them. CDR1 is MDHEN, CDR2 SYDVKM, per germline. The DNA for the CDR3 is TGTGCCAGCGCCGCGGGGGAAAGGCATTACTATGGCTACACCTTC. Translation gives CASAAGERHYYGYTF.

The rearrangement joins TRBV10-3 to TRBJ2-1, with 7 bases lining up with TRBD2. Trimming at V came to 2 bases and at J to 3 bases, leaving 1 base not matched to a gene. The CDR3 extends over 14 amino acids. Looked up from germline, CDR1 is ENHRY and CDR2 is SYGVKD. CDR3 sequence: CAISESGDYNEQFF. The DNA for the CDR3 is TGTGCCATCAGTGAGAGCGGGGACTACAATGAGCAGTTCTTC.